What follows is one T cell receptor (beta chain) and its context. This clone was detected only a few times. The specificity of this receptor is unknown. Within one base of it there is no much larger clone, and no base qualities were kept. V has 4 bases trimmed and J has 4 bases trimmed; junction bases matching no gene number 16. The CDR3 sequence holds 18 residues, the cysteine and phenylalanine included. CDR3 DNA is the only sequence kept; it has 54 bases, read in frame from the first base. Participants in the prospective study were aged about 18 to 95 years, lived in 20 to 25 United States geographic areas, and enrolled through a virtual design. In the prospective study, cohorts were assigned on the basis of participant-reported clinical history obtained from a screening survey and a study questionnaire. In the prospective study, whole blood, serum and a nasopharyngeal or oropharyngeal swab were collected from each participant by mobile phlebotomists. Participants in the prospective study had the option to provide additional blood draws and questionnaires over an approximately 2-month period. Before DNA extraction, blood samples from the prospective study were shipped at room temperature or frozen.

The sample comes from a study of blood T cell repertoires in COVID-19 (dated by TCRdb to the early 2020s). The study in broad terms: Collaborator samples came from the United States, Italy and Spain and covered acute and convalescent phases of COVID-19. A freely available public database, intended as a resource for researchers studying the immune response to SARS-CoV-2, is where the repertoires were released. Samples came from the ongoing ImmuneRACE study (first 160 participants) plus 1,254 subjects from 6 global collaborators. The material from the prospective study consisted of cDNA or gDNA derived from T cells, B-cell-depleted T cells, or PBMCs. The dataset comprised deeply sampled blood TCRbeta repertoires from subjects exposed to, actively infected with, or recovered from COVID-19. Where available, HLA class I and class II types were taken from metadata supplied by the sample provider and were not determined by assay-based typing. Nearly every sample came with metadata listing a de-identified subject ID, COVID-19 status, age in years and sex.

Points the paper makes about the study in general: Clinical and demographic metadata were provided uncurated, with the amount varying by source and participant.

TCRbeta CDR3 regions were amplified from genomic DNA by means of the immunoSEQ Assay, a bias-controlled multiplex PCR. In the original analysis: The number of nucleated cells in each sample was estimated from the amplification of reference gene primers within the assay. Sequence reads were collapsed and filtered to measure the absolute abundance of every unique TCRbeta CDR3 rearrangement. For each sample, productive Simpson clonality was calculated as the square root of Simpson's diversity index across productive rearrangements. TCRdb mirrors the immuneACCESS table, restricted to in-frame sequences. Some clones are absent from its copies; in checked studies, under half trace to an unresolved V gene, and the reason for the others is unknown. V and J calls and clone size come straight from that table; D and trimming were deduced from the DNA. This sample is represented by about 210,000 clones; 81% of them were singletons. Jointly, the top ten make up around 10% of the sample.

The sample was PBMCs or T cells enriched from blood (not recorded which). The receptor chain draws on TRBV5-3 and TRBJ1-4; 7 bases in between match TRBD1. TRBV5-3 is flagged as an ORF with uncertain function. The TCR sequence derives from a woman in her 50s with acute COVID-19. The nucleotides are TGTGCCAGAAGCCAACCCTCCTACCCGGGACAGCTTAATGAAAAACTGTTTTTT. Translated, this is CARSQPSYPGQLNEKLFF.